The clone carrying this T cell receptor (beta chain) was detected only a few times. The source of the sample is a study of response to subunit inactivated influenza vaccine. Trimming took off 4 bases at V and 4 bases at J, with 10 bases between the two ends. This CDR3 spans 14 amino acids. The germline V gene encodes CDR1 LNHNV and CDR2 YYDKDF (reference sequence). MiXCR was run by TCRdb on the RT-PCR reads, yielding one entry per CDR3 protein. The sample yields hundreds of thousands of distinct CDR3 sequences, roughly 20% seen once. The sample here was PBMCs from blood, taken 4 to 6 days after vaccination. The receptor was isolated from a man between 45 and 60 years old who received an inactivated influenza vaccine. The gene calls are TRBV15 and TRBJ2-2; a possible D gene is TRBD2 (5 bases). CDR3 region: CATSTGSSTGELFF. For the CDR3, the DNA is TGTGCCACCAGCACTGGGAGCTCCACCGGGGAGCTGTTTTTT.